This TCR beta chain was sequenced during a study of graft-versus-host responses after intestinal transplantation. Measured with immunoSEQ multiplex PCR; TCRdb has only the in-frame clones, and not every one. The table records around 7,800 clones, 68% of them present only once. Investigators treated the graft tissue so that it released intraepithelial and lamina propria lymphocytes. The V gene's germline CDR1 is SGHTA and CDR2 FQGNSA. The V end lost 5 bases, the J end lost 2 bases, and 21 bases lay between the germline ends. This CDR3 contains 17 residues. The chain recombines TRBV7-2 with TRBJ2-5; D might be TRBD2 (7 bases). The input for sequencing was ileum tissue, taken 55 to 60 days after transplant. The receptor was isolated from a human patient who received an intestinal transplant, so some T cells may come from the graft donor. DNA of the CDR3: TGTGCCAGCAGCCTGGGTCGAGGGGGGGCAAAACAAGAGACCCAGTACTTC. Amino acid sequence: CASSLGRGGAKQETQYF.